These T cell receptor beta chains were read from a single sample in a study of tumour-infiltrating T cells in Burkitt lymphoma. The repertoire was sequenced with immunoSEQ multiplex PCR; TCRdb's copy has only in-frame clones and lacks some. The sample contains hundreds of clones, about a fifth of which appear only once. The sequencing input was tumor tissue. The receptors stem from a human donor with Burkitt lymphoma. Both conserved end residues are part of each CDR3. D genes are given only for firm matches. A clone size is listed for some rows: how often the clone was seen (once, few, many), or a class if it is expanded.

v_call: TRBV4-2
j_call: TRBJ2-7
d_call: TRBD2
clone_size: few
cdr3_nt: TGTGCCAGCAGCCAAGTAGGTAGCGGGGACGAGCAGTACTTC
cdr3_aa: CASSQVGSGDEQYF

v_call: TRBV2
j_call: TRBJ2-7
d_call: TRBD2
clone_size: NA
cdr3_nt: TGTGCCAGTACTGGGACTAGCGGGAGAAGCGAGCAGTACTTC
cdr3_aa: CASTGTSGRSEQYF

v_call: TRBV9
j_call: TRBJ2-3
d_call: NA
clone_size: NA
cdr3_nt: TGTGCCAGCAGCGTAGGAGCTAATACGCAGTATTTT
cdr3_aa: CASSVGANTQYF

v_call: TRBV7-3
j_call: TRBJ2-3
d_call: TRBD2
clone_size: NA
cdr3_nt: TGTGCCAGCAGCTCCTCGACCACGACTAGCCTACCCGGGGATACGCAGTATTTT
cdr3_aa: CASSSSTTTSLPGDTQYF

v_call: TRBV7-9
j_call: TRBJ1-1
d_call: TRBD1
clone_size: NA
cdr3_nt: TGTGCCAGCATCGTCGAGAGGACAGGGGGGTTGACTGAAGCTTTCTTT
cdr3_aa: CASIVERTGGLTEAFF

v_call: TRBV25-1
j_call: TRBJ1-4
d_call: NA
clone_size: NA
cdr3_nt: TGTGCCAGCAGTGAAGGGGAAAAACTGTTTTTT
cdr3_aa: CASSEGEKLFF

v_call: TRBV4-2
j_call: TRBJ2-1
d_call: TRBD1
clone_size: few
cdr3_nt: TGTGCCAGCAGCCAAGAAGGGGACAGGGGGTTTTCCTATGAGCAGTTCTTC
cdr3_aa: CASSQEGDRGFSYEQFF

v_call: TRBV7-2
j_call: TRBJ2-7
d_call: NA
clone_size: NA
cdr3_nt: TGTGCCAGCAGCTTAAGGGACCGGTCCTACGAGCAGTACTTC
cdr3_aa: CASSLRDRSYEQYF

v_call: TRBV27
j_call: TRBJ2-2
d_call: TRBD2
clone_size: NA
cdr3_nt: TGTGCCAGCAGTCGACTAGCGGGAGATACCGGGGAGCTGTTTTTT
cdr3_aa: CASSRLAGDTGELFF

v_call: TRBV4-1
j_call: TRBJ1-5
d_call: NA
clone_size: hyperexpanded
cdr3_nt: TGCGCCAGCAGCGAGGGACAATATAGCAATCAGCCCCAGCATTTT
cdr3_aa: CASSEGQYSNQPQHF

v_call: TRBV5-8
j_call: TRBJ2-1
d_call: TRBD1
clone_size: few
cdr3_nt: TGTGCCAGCAGCGGGGGGACCGGGACAGGGGCTTACAATGAGCAGTTCTTC
cdr3_aa: CASSGGTGTGAYNEQFF

v_call: TRBV11-3
j_call: TRBJ2-2
d_call: NA
clone_size: hyperexpanded
cdr3_nt: TGTGCCAGCAGCTTAGGGTACACCGGGGAGCTGTTTTTT
cdr3_aa: CASSLGYTGELFF

v_call: TRBV9
j_call: TRBJ2-2
d_call: NA
clone_size: few
cdr3_nt: TGTGCCAGCAGCGTAGTGGATCAACCCGGGGAGCTGTTTTTT
cdr3_aa: CASSVVDQPGELFF

v_call: TRBV5-1
j_call: TRBJ1-2
d_call: NA
clone_size: NA
cdr3_nt: TGCGCCAGCAGCTTGGACGATGAGGTCTATGGCTACACCTTC
cdr3_aa: CASSLDDEVYGYTF

v_call: TRBV14
j_call: TRBJ2-3
d_call: TRBD1
clone_size: few
cdr3_nt: TGTGCCAGCAGCCAACGCCAGGGGGTCACAGATACGCAGTATTTT
cdr3_aa: CASSQRQGVTDTQYF

v_call: TRBV18
j_call: TRBJ1-1
d_call: TRBD1
clone_size: NA
cdr3_nt: TGTGCCAGCTCAAATGACAGGGCGGTGAACACTGAAGCTTTCTTT
cdr3_aa: CASSNDRAVNTEAFF